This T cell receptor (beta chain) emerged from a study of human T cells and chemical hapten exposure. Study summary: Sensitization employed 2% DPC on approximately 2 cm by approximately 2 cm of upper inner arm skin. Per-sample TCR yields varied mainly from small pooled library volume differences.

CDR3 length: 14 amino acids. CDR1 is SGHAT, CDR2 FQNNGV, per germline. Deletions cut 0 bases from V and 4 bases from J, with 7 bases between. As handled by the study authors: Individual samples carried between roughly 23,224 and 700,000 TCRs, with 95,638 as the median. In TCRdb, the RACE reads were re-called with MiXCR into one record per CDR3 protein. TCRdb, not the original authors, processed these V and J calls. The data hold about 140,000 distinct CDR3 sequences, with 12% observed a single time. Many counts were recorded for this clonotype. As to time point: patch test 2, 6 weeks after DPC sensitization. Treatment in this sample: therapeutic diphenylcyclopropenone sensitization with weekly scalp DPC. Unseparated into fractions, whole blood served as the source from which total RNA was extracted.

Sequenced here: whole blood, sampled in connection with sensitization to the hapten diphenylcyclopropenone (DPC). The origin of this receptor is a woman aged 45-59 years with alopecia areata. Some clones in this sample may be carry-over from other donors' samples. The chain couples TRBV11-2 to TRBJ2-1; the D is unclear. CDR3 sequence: CASSLDRAYNEQFF. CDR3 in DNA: TGTGCCAGCAGCTTAGATCGGGCGTACAATGAGCAGTTCTTC.